The sample holds a few counts of the clone carrying this T cell receptor beta chain. What it binds is not known. The whole isolated RNA underwent reverse transcription, so sequencing captured expressed TCRB transcripts. The repertoire was sequenced with immunoSEQ multiplex PCR; TCRdb's copy has only in-frame clones and lacks some. The table includes about 290,000 clones, approximately 8% detected once. Every donor had blood drawn once into heparin, roughly 100 mL on average. The entry originates in a study of beta chain features in type 1 diabetes. Study in general: All of the samples together had some 99 million sorted cells examined.

Overall study findings and caveats: Relative to healthy donors, patients appeared to have naive, central memory and Treg TCRB repertoires that were more similar.

Looked up from germline, CDR1 is SGDLS and CDR2 is YYNGEE. Losses at the gene ends were 4 bases for V and 2 bases for J; bases not matched to a gene: 2. This CDR3 comprises 15 residues. Sequencing was done on a sample of central memory CD4+ T cells from blood. This TCR came from a woman under 30 in good health. V and J are TRBV9 and TRBJ1-3, with TRBD1 matching over 11 bases. CDR3 amino acids: CASSRGQGAGNTIYF. The CDR3 coding sequence is TGTGCCAGCAGCCGGGGACAGGGGGCTGGAAACACCATATATTTT.